Below, 3 T cell receptor beta chains from the same sample are listed, as sequenced in a study of T cell repertoires in cytomegalovirus infection. Their antigens are not known. TCRdb re-called the reads through MiXCR, storing one row per CDR3 protein. The sample holds hundreds of thousands of distinct CDR3 sequences; approximately 32% are singletons and the top ten take 13%. Source: cultured CD8+ T cells from PBMCs, taken from culture after CMV antigen stimulation. Every receptor here comes from a human donor in good health (CMV status not recorded). Some clones in this sample may be carry-over from other donors' samples.

This clonotype was detected many times. V usage is TRBV7-8 and J usage is TRBJ1-2; 11 bases agree with TRBD1. The CDR3 consists of 14 residues. Germline CDR1 and CDR2: SGHVS and FQNEAQ. V trimming: 4 bases; J trimming: 6 bases; junction bases outside the gene matches: 4. Here the CDR3 DNA reads TGTGCCAGCAGCTCCCCGGGACAGGGGGATGGCTACACCTTC. Encoded protein: CASSSPGQGDGYTF.

This clonotype has ten or more counts. The chain recombines TRBV7-8 with TRBJ2-1; D perhaps matches TRBD2 (7 bases). Germline CDR1 SGHVS, CDR2 FQNEAQ. With 0 bases removed from V and 9 bases from J, the gap between germline ends came to 9 bases. The CDR3 loop spans 13 amino acids. The CDR3 coding sequence is TGTGCCAGCAGCTTAGCGGGGGGGCTTGAGCAGTTCTTC. Protein: CASSLAGGLEQFF.

The V and J genes are TRBV6-6 and TRBJ2-6; TRBD1 agrees at 11 bases. V lost 0 bases, J lost 2 bases, and 6 bases stayed unmatched. Germline loops: CDR1 MNHNY, CDR2 SVGAGI (reference sequence). This CDR3 has 19 amino acids. The CDR3 coding sequence is TGTGCCAGCAGTTACTCGCCGGGACAGGGGGGCACTGGGGCCAACGTCCTGACTTTC. Its protein is CASSYSPGQGGTGANVLTF.